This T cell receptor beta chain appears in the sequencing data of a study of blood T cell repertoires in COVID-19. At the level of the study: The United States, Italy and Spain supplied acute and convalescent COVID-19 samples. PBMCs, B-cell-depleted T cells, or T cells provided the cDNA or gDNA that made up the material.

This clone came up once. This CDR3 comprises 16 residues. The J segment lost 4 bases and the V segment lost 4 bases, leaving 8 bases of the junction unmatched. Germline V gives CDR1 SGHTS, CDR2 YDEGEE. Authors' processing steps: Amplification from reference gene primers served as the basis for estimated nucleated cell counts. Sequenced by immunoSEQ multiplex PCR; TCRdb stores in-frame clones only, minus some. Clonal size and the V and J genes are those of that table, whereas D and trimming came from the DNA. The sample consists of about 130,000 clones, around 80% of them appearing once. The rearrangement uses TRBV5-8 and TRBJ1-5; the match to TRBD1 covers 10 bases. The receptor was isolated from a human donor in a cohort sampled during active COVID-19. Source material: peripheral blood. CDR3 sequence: CASSSRTGGGNQPQHF. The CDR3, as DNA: TGTGCCAGCAGCAGCAGGACAGGGGGTGGGAATCAGCCCCAGCATTTT.